These T cell receptor beta chains were read from a single sample in a study of shared clonotypes between healthy human individuals. Here immunoSEQ multiplex PCR was the method, and the copy in TCRdb shows in-frame clones only, minus some. The sample includes around 940,000 clones, approximately 80% seen only once; the top ten take approximately 1.5%. Input material: memory CD4+ T cells sorted from blood. These receptors all come from a man aged 18-30 years in good health. CDR3s include the opening cysteine and the closing phenylalanine or tryptophan. The D gene is left open where the match is weak. Not all rows give a size; the values are once, few, many and, for expanded clones, a class.

V gene: TRBV7-9
J gene: TRBJ2-1
CDR3 length: 15
D gene: .
clone size: .
CDR3 DNA: TGTGCCAGCAGCTTAGGTGGCAGGGCTGGGGGTGAGCAGTTCTTC
CDR3 protein: CASSLGGRAGGEQFF

V gene: TRBV10-3
J gene: TRBJ2-3
CDR3 length: 16
D gene: TRBD2
clone size: .
CDR3 DNA: TGTGCCATCAGTGAGCCGCTAGCGGGGGCCACAGATACGCAGTATTTT
CDR3 protein: CAISEPLAGATDTQYF

V gene: TRBV7-2
J gene: TRBJ2-5
CDR3 length: 15
D gene: .
clone size: .
CDR3 DNA: TGTGCTCGTCGGGTACCCCAACCCGGTGGGGAGACCCAGTACTTC
CDR3 protein: CARRVPQPGGETQYF

V gene: TRBV20-1
J gene: TRBJ2-7
CDR3 length: 10
D gene: .
clone size: .
CDR3 DNA: TGCAGTGCGGACGCAGGCGAGCAGTACTTC
CDR3 protein: CSADAGEQYF

V gene: TRBV5-1
J gene: TRBJ2-7
CDR3 length: 15
D gene: TRBD1
clone size: .
CDR3 DNA: TGCGCCAGCAGCCTCGGACAGGGGGCCTCCTACGAGCAGTACTTC
CDR3 protein: CASSLGQGASYEQYF

V gene: TRBV18
J gene: TRBJ2-1
CDR3 length: 15
D gene: .
clone size: .
CDR3 DNA: TGTGCCAGCTCACCAACGCCAGACCGAATTCCCGAGCAGTTCTTC
CDR3 protein: CASSPTPDRIPEQFF

V gene: TRBV4-3
J gene: TRBJ2-3
CDR3 length: 16
D gene: .
clone size: .
CDR3 DNA: TGCGCCAGCAGCCAAGATGAGGGCAGGGCAACAGATACGCAGTATTTT
CDR3 protein: CASSQDEGRATDTQYF

V gene: TRBV4-1
J gene: TRBJ1-2
CDR3 length: 13
D gene: .
clone size: .
CDR3 DNA: TGCGCCAGCAGCCAGGGAGACTCCTATGGCTACACCTTC
CDR3 protein: CASSQGDSYGYTF

V gene: TRBV28
J gene: TRBJ1-1
CDR3 length: 16
D gene: .
clone size: .
CDR3 DNA: TGTGCCAGCAGTCCTCCCTACGGACAGATGAACACTGAAGCTTTCTTT
CDR3 protein: CASSPPYGQMNTEAFF

V gene: TRBV6-1
J gene: TRBJ2-3
CDR3 length: 13
D gene: .
clone size: .
CDR3 DNA: TGTGCCAGCAGTGAATCAAGGAAGGATACGCAGTATTTT
CDR3 protein: CASSESRKDTQYF

V gene: TRBV11-2
J gene: TRBJ2-1
CDR3 length: 14
D gene: .
clone size: .
CDR3 DNA: TGTGCCAGCAGCCCCCTTCCCGCGAGGTATGAGCAGTTCTTC
CDR3 protein: CASSPLPARYEQFF

V gene: TRBV30
J gene: TRBJ2-5
CDR3 length: 14
D gene: TRBD2
clone size: once
CDR3 DNA: TGTGCCTGGAATAGAGCGGGAGCACAAGAGACCCAGTACTTC
CDR3 protein: CAWNRAGAQETQYF

V gene: TRBV6-1
J gene: TRBJ2-7
CDR3 length: 15
D gene: TRBD1
clone size: few
CDR3 DNA: TGTGCCAGCAGTGAATCCGCAGGGGGCGGAAAGGGGCAGTACTTC
CDR3 protein: CASSESAGGGKGQYF

V gene: TRBV9
J gene: TRBJ2-1
CDR3 length: 15
D gene: .
clone size: .
CDR3 DNA: TGTGCCAGCAGCGTAACCTGGGGGCGCTACAATGAGCAGTTCTTC
CDR3 protein: CASSVTWGRYNEQFF

V gene: TRBV2
J gene: TRBJ2-5
CDR3 length: 15
D gene: .
clone size: .
CDR3 DNA: TGTGCCAGCAGTGGGGACCTGACAGGTCAAGAGACCCAGTACTTC
CDR3 protein: CASSGDLTGQETQYF

V gene: TRBV10-1
J gene: TRBJ2-1
CDR3 length: 14
D gene: TRBD2
clone size: .
CDR3 DNA: TGCGCCAGCAGTGAAGCGGGAGCATGGAATGAGCAGTTCTTC
CDR3 protein: CASSEAGAWNEQFF

V gene: TRBV4-1
J gene: TRBJ2-5
CDR3 length: 16
D gene: TRBD1
clone size: .
CDR3 DNA: TGCGCCAGCAGCCAACAGAGGACAGGGGGGGGAGAGACCCAGTACTTC
CDR3 protein: CASSQQRTGGGETQYF

V gene: TRBV30
J gene: TRBJ2-2
CDR3 length: 15
D gene: .
clone size: .
CDR3 DNA: TGTGCCTGGAGTGCCTTCAGCGGGAACACCGGGGAGCTGTTTTTT
CDR3 protein: CAWSAFSGNTGELFF

V gene: TRBV7-2
J gene: TRBJ2-1
CDR3 length: 17
D gene: .
clone size: .
CDR3 DNA: TGTGCCAGCAGCCCGGGGGGCACGGGAGCGGGACGAGCCACACAGTTCTTC
CDR3 protein: CASSPGGTGAGRATQFF

V gene: TRBV7-6
J gene: TRBJ2-6
CDR3 length: 16
D gene: .
clone size: .
CDR3 DNA: TGTGCCAGCAGCCCCCACGTAAGCTCTGGGGCCAACGTCCTGACTTTC
CDR3 protein: CASSPHVSSGANVLTF

V gene: TRBV27
J gene: TRBJ2-7
CDR3 length: 15
D gene: TRBD2
clone size: .
CDR3 DNA: TGTGCCAGCAGTTCCGTCAGGGCGGGAGGTAGGGAGCAGTACTTC
CDR3 protein: CASSSVRAGGREQYF

V gene: TRBV4-1
J gene: TRBJ1-6
CDR3 length: 16
D gene: TRBD1
clone size: .
CDR3 DNA: TGCGCCAGCAGCCAAGGATCCGGGACAGATAATTCACCCCTCCACTTT
CDR3 protein: CASSQGSGTDNSPLHF

V gene: TRBV5-1
J gene: TRBJ2-7
CDR3 length: 14
D gene: .
clone size: once
CDR3 DNA: TGCGCCAGCAGCTTGGGGACATTCTCCTACGAGCAGTACTTC
CDR3 protein: CASSLGTFSYEQYF

V gene: TRBV7-2
J gene: TRBJ1-2
CDR3 length: 16
D gene: .
clone size: .
CDR3 DNA: TGTGCCAGCAGCCCAGGGTTGATAGCAGGGTCCTATGGCTACACCTTC
CDR3 protein: CASSPGLIAGSYGYTF

V gene: TRBV28
J gene: TRBJ2-7
CDR3 length: 13
D gene: TRBD1
clone size: few
CDR3 DNA: TGTGCCAGCGTCAGGACAGGGAAGTACGAGCAGTACTTC
CDR3 protein: CASVRTGKYEQYF

V gene: TRBV5-1
J gene: TRBJ2-1
CDR3 length: 15
D gene: TRBD1
clone size: once
CDR3 DNA: TGCGCCAGCAGCTTGGCAGGGGGAACCTACAATGAGCAGTTCTTC
CDR3 protein: CASSLAGGTYNEQFF

V gene: TRBV20-1
J gene: TRBJ2-1
CDR3 length: 10
D gene: .
clone size: .
CDR3 DNA: TGCAGTGCCCGGAGGGAAAAGCAGTTCTTC
CDR3 protein: CSARREKQFF

V gene: TRBV29-1
J gene: TRBJ2-2
CDR3 length: 13
D gene: .
clone size: .
CDR3 DNA: TGCAGCGTTGACAGGGGAAACACCGGGGAGCTGTTTTTT
CDR3 protein: CSVDRGNTGELFF

V gene: TRBV7-8
J gene: TRBJ1-1
CDR3 length: 14
D gene: .
clone size: once
CDR3 DNA: TGTGCCAGCAGATCCGCCGGGGGGAACACTGAAGCTTTCTTT
CDR3 protein: CASRSAGGNTEAFF

V gene: TRBV11-3
J gene: TRBJ2-5
CDR3 length: 15
D gene: TRBD2
clone size: .
CDR3 DNA: TGTGCCAGCAGCTTAGATCTTTCTAGCGGGGGCACCCAGTACTTC
CDR3 protein: CASSLDLSSGGTQYF

V gene: TRBV1
J gene: TRBJ1-2
CDR3 length: 13
D gene: .
clone size: once
CDR3 DNA: TGCACCAGCAGCCTTCGGGGCGTCTATGGCTACACCTTC
CDR3 protein: CTSSLRGVYGYTF

V gene: TRBV19
J gene: TRBJ2-1
CDR3 length: 15
D gene: .
clone size: .
CDR3 DNA: TGTGCCAGTAGTAATTTCGGGGGTTCCTACAATGAGCAGTTCTTC
CDR3 protein: CASSNFGGSYNEQFF